One sample yielded the 4 T cell receptor beta chains listed below, sequenced in a study of patients and donors after allogeneic stem cell transplantation. Via MiXCR, TCRdb re-called the RT-PCR reads, giving one row per CDR3 protein. The table lists approximately 160,000 distinct CDR3 sequences, roughly 31% of them singletons. Sample: blood, either unsorted or a sorted T cell fraction (not recorded which). The receptors shown here come from a human donor who was either an allogeneic HSCT recipient or a stem cell or donor lymphocyte infusion donor (not recorded which). It is not recorded whose cells these are; they may come from a transplant donor.

The CDR3 spells CASRLGGSNTGELFF. The CDR3 bases are TGCGCCAGCAGGTTAGGCGGGAGTAACACCGGGGAGCTGTTTTTT. The rearrangement links TRBV5-1 to TRBJ2-2, with 7 bases fitting TRBD2. Germline V CDR1 and CDR2: SGHRS, YFSETQ. The ends lost 5 bases at V and 2 bases at J; junction bases unmatched: 6. The CDR3 runs 15 residues.

A few counts support this clonotype. The V call is TRBV28, the J call TRBJ1-6; perhaps TRBD1 as D (6 bases). Deletions cut 7 bases from V and 8 bases from J, with 12 bases between. Looked up from germline, CDR1 is MDHEN and CDR2 is SYDVKM. The CDR3 spans 13 residues. As DNA, the CDR3 is TGTGCCAGCAAAAACACAGGGCATTCACCCCTCCACTTT. Protein: CASKNTGHSPLHF. Using reference TRBV28 and TRBJ1-6 for the parts outside the CDR3, the full variable domain is DVKVTQSSRYLVKRTGEKVFLECVQDMDHENMFWYRQDPGLGLRLIYFSYDVKMKEKGDIPEGYSVSREKKERFSLILESASTNQTSMYLCASKNTGHSPLHFGNGTRLTVT.

As DNA, the CDR3 is TGTGCCAGCAGTTCCATCCCGGGACAGGGTTACTATGGCTACACCTTC. As protein: CASSSIPGQGYYGYTF. The V call is TRBV27, the J call TRBJ1-2; 9 bases fit TRBD1. With 4 bases clipped from V and 3 bases from J, the junction kept 9 bases outside the gene matches. The CDR3 is 16 residues long. The germline V gene encodes CDR1 MNHEY and CDR2 SMNVEV (reference sequence).

This clonotype was recorded a few times. This chain links TRBV4-3 with TRBJ1-6; maybe TRBD1 (5 bases). The CDR3 is 17 amino acids. The V gene lost 0 bases and the J gene lost 0 bases, with 9 bases spanning the gap. CDR1 LGHNA and CDR2 YSLEER come from the germline V gene. CDR3: CASSQDPGTSYNSPLHF. In DNA, the CDR3 is TGCGCCAGCAGCCAAGATCCAGGGACCTCCTATAATTCACCCCTCCACTTT.